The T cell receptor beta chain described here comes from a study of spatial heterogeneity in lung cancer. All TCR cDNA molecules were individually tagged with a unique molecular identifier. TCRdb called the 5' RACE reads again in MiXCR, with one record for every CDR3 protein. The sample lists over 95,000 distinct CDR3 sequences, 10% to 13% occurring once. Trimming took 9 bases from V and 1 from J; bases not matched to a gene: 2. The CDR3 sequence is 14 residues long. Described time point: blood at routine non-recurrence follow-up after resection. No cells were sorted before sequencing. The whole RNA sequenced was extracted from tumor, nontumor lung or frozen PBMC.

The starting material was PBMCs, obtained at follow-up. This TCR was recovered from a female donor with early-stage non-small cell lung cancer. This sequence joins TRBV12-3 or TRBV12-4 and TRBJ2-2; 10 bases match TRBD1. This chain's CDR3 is CASDRGQNTGELFF. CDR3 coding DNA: TGTGCCAGTGACAGGGGGCAGAACACCGGGGAGCTGTTTTTT.